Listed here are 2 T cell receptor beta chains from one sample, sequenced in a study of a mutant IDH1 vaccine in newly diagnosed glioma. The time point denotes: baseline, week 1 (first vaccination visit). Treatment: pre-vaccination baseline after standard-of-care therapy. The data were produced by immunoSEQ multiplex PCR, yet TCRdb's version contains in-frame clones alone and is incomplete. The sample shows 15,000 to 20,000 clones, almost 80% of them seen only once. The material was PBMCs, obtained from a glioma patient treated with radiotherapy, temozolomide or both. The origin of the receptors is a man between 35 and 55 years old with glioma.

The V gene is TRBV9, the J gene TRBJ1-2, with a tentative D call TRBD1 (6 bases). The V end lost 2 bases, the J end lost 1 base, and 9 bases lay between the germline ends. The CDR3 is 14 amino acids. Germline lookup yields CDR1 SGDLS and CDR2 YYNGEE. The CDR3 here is CASSVSGVNYGYTF. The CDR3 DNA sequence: TGTGCCAGCAGCGTCTCAGGGGTTAACTATGGCTACACCTTC.

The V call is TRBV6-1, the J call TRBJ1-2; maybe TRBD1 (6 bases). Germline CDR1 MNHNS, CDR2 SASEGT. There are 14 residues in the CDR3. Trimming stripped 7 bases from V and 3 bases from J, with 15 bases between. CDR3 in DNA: TGTGCCAGCACCCAAGGGGGGGGCGACTATGGCTACACCTTC. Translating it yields CASTQGGGDYGYTF.